The 18 T cell receptor beta chains below all came from one sample that was sequenced in a study of blood T cell repertoires in COVID-19. Produced via immunoSEQ multiplex PCR; TCRdb's table is partial and in-frame only. The sample holds approximately 120,000 clones, about 79% seen once. Material for sequencing was peripheral blood. The receptors shown here come from a woman over 75 with active or convalescent COVID-19.

The rearrangement links TRBV15 to TRBJ1-5; weak D call: TRBD1 (5 bases). The CDR3 length is 15 residues. Per the germline V gene, CDR1 is LNHNV and CDR2 is YYDKDF (reference sequence). Trimming shortened V by 3 bases and J by 2 bases, and 11 bases separated the two germline ends. CDR3 coding DNA: TGTGCCACCAGCAGCCCGGGACTGGGCAATCAGCCCCAGCATTTT. Translation: CATSSPGLGNQPQHF.

The rearrangement joins TRBV6-5 to TRBJ2-7; D remains unclear. This CDR3 comprises 15 residues. Germline CDR1 and CDR2: MNHEY and SVGAGI. Trimming left V 10 bases short and J 7 bases short, with 26 bases between. This chain's CDR3 is CATQMAAVLGEEQYF. CDR3 DNA sequence: TGTGCCACCCAGATGGCCGCCGTCCTTGGAGAGGAGCAGTACTTC.

The J gene is TRBJ2-2, the V gene TRBV19; 11 bases are a match to TRBD2. This CDR3 region has 18 residues. Trimming cost V 1 base and J 6 bases; bases outside gene matches: 10. Germline CDR1 LNHDA, CDR2 SQIVND (reference sequence). In DNA, the CDR3 is TGTGCCAGTAGTATAGGGAATAGCGGGAGGGCCTGGGCCGGGGAGCTGTTTTTT. Its translation: CASSIGNSGRAWAGELFF.

This chain connects TRBV5-1 to TRBJ1-1; tentatively, D is TRBD1 (5 bases). Germline V gene lookup returns CDR1 SGHRS and CDR2 YFSETQ. The CDR3 consists of 14 residues. V lost 0 bases and J 3 bases, leaving 9 bases between the germline ends. The CDR3, as DNA: TGCGCCAGCAGCTTGGCCCTAGGGGACACTGAAGCTTTCTTT. Its translation is CASSLALGDTEAFF.

V gene TRBV5-5 combines with J gene TRBJ1-5; 8 nucleotides align to TRBD1. Germline V CDR1 and CDR2: SGHKS, YYEKEE (reference sequence). J was trimmed by 1 base and V by 4 bases; bases with no gene match: 7. This CDR3 comprises 16 residues. Written as DNA, the CDR3 is TGTGCCAGCAGCCTACAGACAGGGGCCAGCAATCAGCCCCAGCATTTT. It translates to CASSLQTGASNQPQHF.

V and J are TRBV5-1 and TRBJ2-2, with TRBD2 matching 8 bases. Per the germline V gene, CDR1 is SGHRS and CDR2 is YFSETQ. The J segment lost 6 bases and the V segment lost 7 bases, leaving 8 bases of the junction unmatched. This CDR3 is built from 14 residues. The CDR3 DNA reads as TGCGCCAGCGGCGACGCACTAGCGGCCGGGGAGCTGTTTTTT. Translating it yields CASGDALAAGELFF.

The chain uses TRBV19 and TRBJ2-1, with 11 nucleotides matching TRBD2. This CDR3 is 15 amino acids long. CDR1 and CDR2 (germline): LNHDA, SQIVND (reference sequence). The ends lost 3 bases at V and 6 bases at J; junction bases unmatched: 4. CDR3 residues: CASSIAGTSGNEQFF. CDR3 in DNA: TGTGCCAGTAGTATTGCTGGGACTAGCGGCAATGAGCAGTTCTTC. The variable domain in full, completed from reference TRBV19 and TRBJ2-1, reads DGGITQSPKYLFRKEGQNVTLSCEQNLNHDAMYWYRQDPGQGLRLIYYSQIVNDFQKGDIAEGYSVSREKKESFPLTVTSAQKNPTAFYLCASSIAGTSGNEQFFGPGTRLTVL.

In DNA, the CDR3 is TGTGCCAGCAGCTTACAGGGGGCGCGGCACAATGAGCAGTTCTTC. The encoded protein is CASSLQGARHNEQFF. The rearrangement links TRBV11-2 to TRBJ2-1; 8 positions match TRBD1. The germline V gene has CDR1 SGHAT and CDR2 FQNNGV. V shed 2 bases and J 5 bases; nucleotides not matched to a gene: 5. The CDR3 length is 15 residues.

This clone was found once. This rearrangement joins TRBV30 to TRBJ2-7, with D possibly TRBD1 on 6 matching bases. The V end lost 5 bases, the J end lost 7 bases, and 18 bases lay between the germline ends. CDR1 and CDR2 from the germline V gene are GTSNPN and SVGIG (reference sequence). The CDR3 spans 13 residues. CDR3 residues: CAWSQGSGREQYF. The DNA for the CDR3 is TGTGCCTGGTCCCAGGGGTCAGGCAGAGAGCAGTACTTC.

The V gene is TRBV7-2, the J gene TRBJ2-5; 7 bases fit TRBD1. Trimming took 4 bases from V and 5 from J; bases not matched to a gene: 13. The CDR3 runs 16 residues. The germline CDR1 and CDR2 sequences are SGHTA and FQGNSA. The CDR3 sequence is CASSSSGTARSETQYF. The CDR3 DNA sequence: TGTGCCAGCAGCTCATCCGGGACAGCCAGATCGGAGACCCAGTACTTC.

The chain joins TRBV9 to TRBJ2-1; TRBD1 matches at 8 bases. V lost 0 bases and J lost 6; bases outside the gene matches: 8. Germline-derived CDR1 and CDR2 are SGDLS and YYNGEE. CDR3 size: 16 residues. The CDR3 loop reads CASSVGEGTGFNEQFF. DNA of the CDR3: TGTGCCAGCAGCGTAGGAGAGGGGACAGGATTCAATGAGCAGTTCTTC.

The chain links TRBV6-6 to TRBJ2-7; D might be TRBD2 (6 bases). Per the germline V gene, CDR1 is MNHNY and CDR2 is SVGAGI (reference sequence). The V end was cut by 7 bases, the J end by 2 bases, with 18 bases between. The CDR3 runs 15 residues. The CDR3 bases are TGTGCCAGCAATCACCTTAGCGGAGCCGCCTACGAGCAGTACTTC. As protein: CASNHLSGAAYEQYF.

This chain connects TRBV6-5 to TRBJ2-5; the D gene is possibly TRBD2 (6 bases). CDR3 length: 15 amino acids. The germline gives CDR1 MNHEY, CDR2 SVGAGI. Trimming stripped 6 bases from V and 2 bases from J, with 16 bases between. CDR3 coding DNA: TGTGCCAGCAGGAGGTTCGGAGGGGATCAAGAGACCCAGTACTTC. Its translation: CASRRFGGDQETQYF.

The chain has TRBV5-6 and TRBJ1-1; D is undetermined. Germline V lookup: CDR1 SGHDT, CDR2 YYEEEE. V lost 4 bases and J lost 11, with 15 bases in between. The CDR3 runs to 12 residues. The CDR3 loop is CASSPLAGGAFF. The CDR3, as DNA: TGTGCCAGCAGCCCTCTGGCGGGAGGCGCTTTCTTT.

The table lists this clone with a count of one. The chain recombines TRBV10-2 with TRBJ2-2; 7 nucleotides align to TRBD2. This CDR3 is 14 amino acids long. J lost 7 bases, V lost 4 bases, and 6 bases had no gene match. Germline-derived CDR1 and CDR2 are WSHSY and SAAADI. CDR3 coding DNA: TGCGCCAGCAGTGGACTAGCAGGGATCGGGGAGCTGTTTTTT. It specifies CASSGLAGIGELFF.

The chain carries TRBV7-9 and TRBJ2-1; TRBD2 might be the D (7 bases). The CDR3 totals 17 residues. The V end was cut by 5 bases, the J end by 2 bases, with 19 bases between. Germline V lookup: CDR1 SEHNR, CDR2 FQNEAQ (reference sequence). For the CDR3, the DNA is TGTGCCAGCAGCCCGAGGGGGGGGCGCGGTCCCTACAATGAGCAGTTCTTC. The encoded protein is CASSPRGGRGPYNEQFF.

The CDR3 protein is CASSLSTSGRETQYF. The CDR3 DNA follows: TGCGCCAGCAGCTTATCGACTAGCGGGAGAGAGACCCAGTACTTC. The V call is TRBV5-1, the J call TRBJ2-5, with 12 nucleotides matching TRBD2. The CDR3 runs 15 residues. The V and J ends lost 2 bases and 4 bases, in that order; junction bases with no gene match: 3. Germline V gene lookup returns CDR1 SGHRS and CDR2 YFSETQ.

This clone has a handful of counts. The V and J genes are TRBV10-1 and TRBJ2-3; 7 bases agree with TRBD2. CDR1 and CDR2 from the germline V gene are WNHNN and SYGVQD (reference sequence). The CDR3 totals 17 residues. Trimming cost V 6 bases and J 0 bases; bases outside gene matches: 12. The CDR3 protein is CASSPGLPYSSTDTQYF. The CDR3 nucleotides read TGCGCCAGCAGCCCGGGACTACCTTACTCTAGCACAGATACGCAGTATTTT.